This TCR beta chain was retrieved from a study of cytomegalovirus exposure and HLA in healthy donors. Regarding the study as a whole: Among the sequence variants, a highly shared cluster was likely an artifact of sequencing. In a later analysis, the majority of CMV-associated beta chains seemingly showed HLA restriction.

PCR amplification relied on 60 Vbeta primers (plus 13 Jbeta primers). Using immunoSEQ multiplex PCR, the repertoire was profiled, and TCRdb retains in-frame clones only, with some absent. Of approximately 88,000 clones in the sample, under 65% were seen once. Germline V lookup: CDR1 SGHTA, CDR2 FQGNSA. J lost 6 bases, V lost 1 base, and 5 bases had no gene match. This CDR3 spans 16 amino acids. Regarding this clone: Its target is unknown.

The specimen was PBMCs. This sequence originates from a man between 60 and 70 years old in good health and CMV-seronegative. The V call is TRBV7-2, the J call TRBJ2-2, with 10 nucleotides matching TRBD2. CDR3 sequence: CASSLVRAGGPGELFF. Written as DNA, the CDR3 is TGTGCCAGCAGCTTAGTTAGAGCGGGGGGGCCCGGGGAGCTGTTTTTT.